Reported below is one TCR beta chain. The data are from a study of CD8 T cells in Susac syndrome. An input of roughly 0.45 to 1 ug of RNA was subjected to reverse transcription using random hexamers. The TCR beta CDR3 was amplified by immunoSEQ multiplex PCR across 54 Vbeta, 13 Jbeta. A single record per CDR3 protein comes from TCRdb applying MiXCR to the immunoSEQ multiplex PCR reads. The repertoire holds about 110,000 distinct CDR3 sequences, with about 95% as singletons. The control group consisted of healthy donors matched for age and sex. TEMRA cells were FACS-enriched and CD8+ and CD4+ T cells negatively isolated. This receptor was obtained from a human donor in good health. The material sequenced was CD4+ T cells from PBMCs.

The CDR3 spells CASSVSGTSTDTQYF. The CDR3 DNA reads TGTGCCAGCAGCGTAAGCGGGACTAGCACAGATACGCAGTATTTT. This chain connects TRBV9 to TRBJ2-3; 7 bases are shared with TRBD2. CDR1 is SGDLS, CDR2 YYNGEE, per germline. V dropped 1 base and J dropped 0; count of bases not matched to a gene: 2. This CDR3 contains 15 residues.